The T cell receptor (beta chain) under discussion was sequenced for a study of persistence of HIV-infected CD4 T cells. Comment on this clone: The target antigen is unknown.

Cells were stimulated nonspecifically with anti-CD3/anti-CD28 magnetic beads. Responding CD4+ T cells were sorted by upregulation of both CD40 ligand and CD69. For at least 4 years, plasma HIV-1 RNA was undetectable (<50 copies/mL). A roughly 17-hour stimulation of CD8-depleted PBMCs used anti-CD28/CD49d costimulation, CD40-blocking antibody and enfuvirtide. Study observations and caveats: TCRbeta richness was lower in CMV- and Gag-responding cells than in anti-CD3/anti-CD28-responding cells. Bulk TCR data could not be restricted to HIV-1-infected CMV-responding cells.

CDR1 is KGHDR and CDR2 is SFDVKD in the germline V gene. The V and J ends lost 7 bases and 3 bases respectively, with 9 bases between them. The CDR3 length is 12 residues. This was the immunoSEQ version 4 assay in survey mode. The data were produced by immunoSEQ multiplex PCR, yet TCRdb's version contains in-frame clones alone and is incomplete. The table records 45,000 or so clones, just under 90% of them present only once. The receptor comes from an adult woman with HIV who was CMV-seropositive. The specimen comprised CD4+ T cells sorted from PBMCs after 18-hour stimulation, sampled from a patient who received antiretroviral therapy. The V call is TRBV24-1, the J call TRBJ2-7; D might be TRBD1 (5 bases). The CDR3 sequence is CATSSGFYEQYF. The CDR3 DNA sequence: TGTGCCACCAGCTCAGGGTTCTACGAGCAGTACTTC.